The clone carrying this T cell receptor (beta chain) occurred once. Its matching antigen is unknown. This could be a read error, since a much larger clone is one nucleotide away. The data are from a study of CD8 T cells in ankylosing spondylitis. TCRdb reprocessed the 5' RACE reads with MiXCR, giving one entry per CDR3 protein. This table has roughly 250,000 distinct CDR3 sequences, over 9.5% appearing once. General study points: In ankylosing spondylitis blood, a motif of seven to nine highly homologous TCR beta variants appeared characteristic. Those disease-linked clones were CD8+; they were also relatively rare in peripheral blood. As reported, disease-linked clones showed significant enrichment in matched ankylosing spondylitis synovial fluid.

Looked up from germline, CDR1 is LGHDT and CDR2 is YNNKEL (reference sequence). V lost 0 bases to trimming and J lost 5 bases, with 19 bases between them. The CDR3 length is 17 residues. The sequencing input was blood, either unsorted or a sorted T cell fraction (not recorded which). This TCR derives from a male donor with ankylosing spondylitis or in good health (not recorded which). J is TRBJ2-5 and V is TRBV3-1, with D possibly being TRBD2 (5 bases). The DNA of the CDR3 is TGTGCCAGCAGCCAAGATTTAGGCGAGAGGGCCAAGGAGACCCAGTACTTC. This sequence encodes CASSQDLGERAKETQYF.